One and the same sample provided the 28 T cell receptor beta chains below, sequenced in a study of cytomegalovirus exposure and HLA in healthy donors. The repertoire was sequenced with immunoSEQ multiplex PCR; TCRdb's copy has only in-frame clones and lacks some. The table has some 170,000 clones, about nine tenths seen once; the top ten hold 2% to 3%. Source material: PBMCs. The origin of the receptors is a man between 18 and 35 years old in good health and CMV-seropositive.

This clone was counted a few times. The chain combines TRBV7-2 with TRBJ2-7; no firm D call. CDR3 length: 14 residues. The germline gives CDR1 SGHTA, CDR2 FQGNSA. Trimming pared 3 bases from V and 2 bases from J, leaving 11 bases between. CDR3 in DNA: TGTGCCAGCAGCTTCACACAGTCCGCCTACGAGCAGTACTTC. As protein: CASSFTQSAYEQYF.

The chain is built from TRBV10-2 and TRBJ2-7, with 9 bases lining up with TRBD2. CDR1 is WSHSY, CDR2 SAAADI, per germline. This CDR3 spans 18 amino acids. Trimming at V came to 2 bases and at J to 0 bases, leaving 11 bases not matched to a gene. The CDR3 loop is CASSEPTGLAFRSYEQYF. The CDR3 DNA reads TGCGCCAGCAGTGAGCCAACGGGACTAGCATTCCGCTCCTACGAGCAGTACTTC.

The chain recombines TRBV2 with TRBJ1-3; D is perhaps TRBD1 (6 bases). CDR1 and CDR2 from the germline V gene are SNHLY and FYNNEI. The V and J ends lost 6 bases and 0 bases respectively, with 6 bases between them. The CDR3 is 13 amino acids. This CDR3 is CASRGGSGNTIYF. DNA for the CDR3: TGTGCCAGCAGAGGGGGCTCTGGAAACACCATATATTTT.

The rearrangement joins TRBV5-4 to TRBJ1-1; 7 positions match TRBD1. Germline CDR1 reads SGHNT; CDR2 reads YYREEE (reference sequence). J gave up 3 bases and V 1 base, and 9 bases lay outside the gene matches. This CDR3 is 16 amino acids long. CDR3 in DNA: TGTGCCAGCAGCTTGCCACCCACAGGGGTTGACACTGAAGCTTTCTTT. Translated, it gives CASSLPPTGVDTEAFF.

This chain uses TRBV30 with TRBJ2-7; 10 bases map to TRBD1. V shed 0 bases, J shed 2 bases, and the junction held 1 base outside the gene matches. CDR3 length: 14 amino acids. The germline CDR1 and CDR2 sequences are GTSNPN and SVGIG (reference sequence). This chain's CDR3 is CAWSVGQGAYEQYF. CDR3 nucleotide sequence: TGTGCCTGGAGTGTAGGACAGGGGGCCTACGAGCAGTACTTC.

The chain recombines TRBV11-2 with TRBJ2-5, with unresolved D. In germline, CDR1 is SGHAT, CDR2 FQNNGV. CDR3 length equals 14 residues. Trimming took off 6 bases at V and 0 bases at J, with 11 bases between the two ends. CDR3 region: CASRWSVNQETQYF. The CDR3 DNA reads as TGTGCCAGCAGGTGGAGCGTCAACCAAGAGACCCAGTACTTC.

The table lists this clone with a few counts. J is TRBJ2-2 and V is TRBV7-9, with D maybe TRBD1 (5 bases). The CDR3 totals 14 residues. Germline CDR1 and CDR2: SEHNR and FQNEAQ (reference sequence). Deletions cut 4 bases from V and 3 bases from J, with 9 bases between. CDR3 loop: CASSSRQYTGELFF. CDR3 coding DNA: TGTGCCAGCAGCTCACGACAGTACACCGGGGAGCTGTTTTTT.

The DNA of the CDR3 is TGTGCCAGCAGTATGACAGCCTATAATTCACCCCTCCACTTT. Translating it yields CASSMTAYNSPLHF. This rearrangement joins TRBV6-6 to TRBJ1-6; possible D gene TRBD1, 5 bases. The V gene lost 5 bases and the J gene lost 2 bases, with 7 bases spanning the gap. CDR3 size: 14 residues. CDR1 and CDR2 (germline): MNHNY, SVGAGI (reference sequence).

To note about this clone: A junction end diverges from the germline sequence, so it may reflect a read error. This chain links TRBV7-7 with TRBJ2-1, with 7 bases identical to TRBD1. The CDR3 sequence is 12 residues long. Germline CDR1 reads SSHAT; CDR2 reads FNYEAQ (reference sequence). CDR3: CASSPGTVEQFF. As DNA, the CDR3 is TGTGCTAGCAGCCCCGGGACAGTTGAGCAGTTCTTC.

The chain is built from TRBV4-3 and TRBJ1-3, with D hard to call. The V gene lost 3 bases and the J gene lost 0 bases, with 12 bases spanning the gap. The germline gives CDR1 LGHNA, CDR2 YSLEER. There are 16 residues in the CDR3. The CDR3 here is CASSHAPGSSGNTIYF. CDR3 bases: TGCGCCAGCAGCCATGCCCCAGGAAGCTCTGGAAACACCATATATTTT.

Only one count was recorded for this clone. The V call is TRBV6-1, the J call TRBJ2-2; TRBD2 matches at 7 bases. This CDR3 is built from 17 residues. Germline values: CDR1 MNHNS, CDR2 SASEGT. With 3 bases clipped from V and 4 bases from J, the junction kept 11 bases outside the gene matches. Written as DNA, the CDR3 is TGTGCCAGCAGTGAGCTACTAGCGCATGAGAGCACCGGGGAGCTGTTTTTT. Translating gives CASSELLAHESTGELFF.

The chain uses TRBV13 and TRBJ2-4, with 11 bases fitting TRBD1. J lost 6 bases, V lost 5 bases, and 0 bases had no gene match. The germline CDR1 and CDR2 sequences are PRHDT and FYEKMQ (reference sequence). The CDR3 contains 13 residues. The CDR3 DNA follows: TGTGCCAGCAGCGGGACAGGGGGAAACATTCAGTACTTC. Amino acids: CASSGTGGNIQYF.

The CDR3 loop reads CASSGDSGETQYF. Written as DNA, the CDR3 is TGTGCCAGCAGTGGGGACAGCGGAGAGACCCAGTACTTC. This chain joins TRBV2 and TRBJ2-5; 7 positions match TRBD1. Germline CDR1 and CDR2: SNHLY and FYNNEI. This CDR3 region has 13 residues. Germline trimming cut 4 bases from V and 4 bases from J; bases unmatched to any gene: 3. The full variable domain, rest sourced from reference TRBV2 and TRBJ2-5, is EPEVTQTPSHQVTQMGQEVILRCVPISNHLYFYWYRQILGQKVEFLVSFYNNEISEKSEIFDDQFSVERPDGSNFTLKIRSTKLEDSAMYFCASSGDSGETQYFGPGTRLLVL.

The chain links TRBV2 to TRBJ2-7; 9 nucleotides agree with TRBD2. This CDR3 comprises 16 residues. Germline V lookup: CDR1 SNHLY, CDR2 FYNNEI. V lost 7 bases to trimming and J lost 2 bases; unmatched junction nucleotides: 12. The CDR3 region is CASNGGGREGPYEQYF. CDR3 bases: TGTGCCAGCAATGGGGGCGGGAGGGAAGGGCCCTACGAGCAGTACTTC.

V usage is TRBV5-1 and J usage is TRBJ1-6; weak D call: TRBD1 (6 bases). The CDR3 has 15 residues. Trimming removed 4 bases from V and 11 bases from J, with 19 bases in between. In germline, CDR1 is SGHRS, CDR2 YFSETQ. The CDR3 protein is CASSPTGKLETPLHF. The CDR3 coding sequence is TGCGCCAGCAGCCCGACAGGAAAGTTGGAAACACCCCTCCACTTT.

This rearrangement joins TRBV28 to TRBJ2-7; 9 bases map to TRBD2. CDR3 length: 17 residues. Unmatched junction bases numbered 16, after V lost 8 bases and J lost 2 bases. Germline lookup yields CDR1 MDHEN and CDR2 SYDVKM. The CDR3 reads CASPPGGRAPGAYEQYF. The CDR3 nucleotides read TGTGCCAGCCCTCCGGGCGGGAGGGCACCAGGGGCCTACGAGCAGTACTTC.

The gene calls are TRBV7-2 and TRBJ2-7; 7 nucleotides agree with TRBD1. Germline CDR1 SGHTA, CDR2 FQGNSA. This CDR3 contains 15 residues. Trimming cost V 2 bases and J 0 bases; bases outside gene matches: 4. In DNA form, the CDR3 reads TGTGCCAGCAGCTTAAACCGGGACAGCTCCTACGAGCAGTACTTC. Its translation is CASSLNRDSSYEQYF.

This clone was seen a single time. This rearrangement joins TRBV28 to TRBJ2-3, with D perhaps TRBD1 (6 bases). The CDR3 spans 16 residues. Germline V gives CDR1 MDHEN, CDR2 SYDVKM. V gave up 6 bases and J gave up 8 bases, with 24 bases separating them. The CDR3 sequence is CASRLEAQGTSGTQYF. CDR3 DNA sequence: TGTGCCAGCAGACTAGAGGCACAGGGTACCAGTGGTACGCAGTATTTT. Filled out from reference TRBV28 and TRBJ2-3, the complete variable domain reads DVKVTQSSRYLVKRTGEKVFLECVQDMDHENMFWYRQDPGLGLRLIYFSYDVKMKEKGDIPEGYSVSREKKERFSLILESASTNQTSMYLCASRLEAQGTSGTQYFGPGTRLTVL.

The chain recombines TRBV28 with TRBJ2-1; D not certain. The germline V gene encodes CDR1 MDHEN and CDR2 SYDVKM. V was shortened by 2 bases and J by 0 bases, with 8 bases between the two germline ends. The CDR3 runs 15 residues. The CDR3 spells CASSLTPSSYNEQFF. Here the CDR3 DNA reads TGTGCCAGCAGTTTAACCCCGAGCTCCTACAATGAGCAGTTCTTC.

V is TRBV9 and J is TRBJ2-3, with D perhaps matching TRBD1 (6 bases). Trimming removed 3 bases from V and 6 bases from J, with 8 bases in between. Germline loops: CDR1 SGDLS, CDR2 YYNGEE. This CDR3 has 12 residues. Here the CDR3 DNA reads TGTGCCAGCAGCGATAGGGGGGATACGCAGTATTTT. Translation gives CASSDRGDTQYF.

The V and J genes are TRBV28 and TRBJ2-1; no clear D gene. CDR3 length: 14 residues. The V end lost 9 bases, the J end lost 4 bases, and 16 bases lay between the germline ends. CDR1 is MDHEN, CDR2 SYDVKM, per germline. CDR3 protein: CASTTSFKYNEQFF. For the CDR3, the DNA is TGTGCCAGTACCACTTCCTTCAAATACAATGAGCAGTTCTTC.

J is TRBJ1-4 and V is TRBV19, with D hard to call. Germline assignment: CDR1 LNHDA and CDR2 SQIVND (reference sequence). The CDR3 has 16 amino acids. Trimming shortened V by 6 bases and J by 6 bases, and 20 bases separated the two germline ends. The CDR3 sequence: CASRRLATREDEKLFF. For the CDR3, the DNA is TGTGCCAGTAGAAGACTAGCGACAAGAGAGGATGAAAAACTGTTTTTT. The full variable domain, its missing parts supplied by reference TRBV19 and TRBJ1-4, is DGGITQSPKYLFRKEGQNVTLSCEQNLNHDAMYWYRQDPGQGLRLIYYSQIVNDFQKGDIAEGYSVSREKKESFPLTVTSAQKNPTAFYLCASRRLATREDEKLFFGSGTQLSVL.

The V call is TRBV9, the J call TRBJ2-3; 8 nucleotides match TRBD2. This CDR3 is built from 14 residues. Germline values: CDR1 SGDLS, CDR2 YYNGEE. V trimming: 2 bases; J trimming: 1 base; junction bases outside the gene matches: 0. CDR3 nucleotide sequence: TGTGCCAGCAGCGTTAGCGGGGGCACAGATACGCAGTATTTT. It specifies CASSVSGGTDTQYF. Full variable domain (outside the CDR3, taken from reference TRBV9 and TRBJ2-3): DSGVTQTPKHLITATGQRVTLRCSPRSGDLSVYWYQQSLDQGLQFLIQYYNGEERAKGNILERFSAQQFPDLHSELNLSSLELGDSALYFCASSVSGGTDTQYFGPGTRLTVL.

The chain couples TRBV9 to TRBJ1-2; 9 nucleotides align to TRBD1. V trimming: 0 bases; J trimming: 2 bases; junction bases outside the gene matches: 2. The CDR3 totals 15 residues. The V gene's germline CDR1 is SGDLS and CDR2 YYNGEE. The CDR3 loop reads CASSVGDRENYGYTF. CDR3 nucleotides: TGTGCCAGCAGCGTAGGGGACAGGGAAAACTATGGCTACACCTTC.

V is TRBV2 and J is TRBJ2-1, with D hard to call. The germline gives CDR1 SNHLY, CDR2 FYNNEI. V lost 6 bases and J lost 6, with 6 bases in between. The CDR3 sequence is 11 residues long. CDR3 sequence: CASREPNEQFF. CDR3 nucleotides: TGTGCCAGCAGGGAGCCCAATGAGCAGTTCTTC.

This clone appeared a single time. The CDR3 bases are TGTGCCAGTCGGAGGGCCTCCTACAATGAGCAGTTCTTC. Protein product: CASRRASYNEQFF. The chain employs TRBV5-6 and TRBJ2-1; the D gene is possibly TRBD2 (6 bases). CDR3 length: 13 residues. The V gene lost 8 bases and the J gene lost 0 bases, with 9 bases spanning the gap. Germline loops: CDR1 SGHDT, CDR2 YYEEEE.

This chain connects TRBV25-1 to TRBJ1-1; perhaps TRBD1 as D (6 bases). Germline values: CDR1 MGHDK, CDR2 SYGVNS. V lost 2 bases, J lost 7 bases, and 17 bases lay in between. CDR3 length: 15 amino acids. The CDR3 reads CASSELGQRNDEAFF. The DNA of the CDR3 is TGTGCCAGCAGTGAACTCGGACAGAGAAATGATGAAGCTTTCTTT.

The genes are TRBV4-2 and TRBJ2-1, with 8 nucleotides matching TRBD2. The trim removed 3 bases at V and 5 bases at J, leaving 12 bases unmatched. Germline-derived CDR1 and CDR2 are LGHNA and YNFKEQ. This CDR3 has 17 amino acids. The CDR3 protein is CASSQNSGGGTDNEQFF. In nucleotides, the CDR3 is TGTGCCAGCAGCCAGAATTCTGGCGGGGGGACTGACAATGAGCAGTTCTTC.